The 5 T cell receptor beta chains below all came from one sample that was sequenced in a study of post-analysis software for immune sequencing data. The study, taken as a whole, reports: Among a handful of TRBV segments more frequent in patients than controls were TRBV5-6, TRBV5-1 and TRBV20-1.

Their recognized antigens are unknown. Built from TCR beta cDNA, the libraries had unique molecular identifiers in them. TCRdb recomputed calls from the PCR reads with MiXCR, one row per CDR3 protein. The repertoire has 600,000 to 750,000 distinct CDR3 sequences, 55% to 60% of them found once; the top ten carry about 10%. The specimen sequenced was blood. Receptors were obtained from a girl aged 2-10 years with multiple sclerosis.

Notes on this clonotype: One junction end does not reproduce the germline sequence, and a read error may be involved. The genes are TRBV5-1 and TRBJ2-7; 13 bases match TRBD2. The CDR3 consists of 15 residues. Germline loops: CDR1 SGHRS, CDR2 YFSETQ. CDR3 nucleotide sequence: TGCGCCAGCAGATTGGGACTAGCGGGATCCTACGAGCAGTACTTC. Translation gives CASRLGLAGSYEQYF.

This clonotype has just one count. V and J are TRBV2 and TRBJ2-3; perhaps TRBD1 as D (5 bases). This CDR3 comprises 16 residues. V shed 8 bases and J shed 2 bases, with 20 bases lying between them. Germline-derived CDR1 and CDR2 are SNHLY and FYNNEI. In nucleotides, the CDR3 is TGTGCCAGCGAGACCCTTGGACACGGAATCACAGATACGCAGTATTTT. Translating it yields CASETLGHGITDTQYF.

CDR3 protein: CASSYSRAGETQYF. The CDR3 region has the DNA TGTGCCAGCAGTTACTCGAGAGCGGGAGAGACCCAGTACTTC. The rearrangement uses TRBV6-2 or TRBV6-3 and TRBJ2-5, with D perhaps TRBD2 (6 bases). V shed 0 bases and J shed 4 bases, with 9 bases lying between them. Germline loops: CDR1 MNHEY, CDR2 SVGEGT. CDR3 length: 14 residues.

On this clonotype itself: The junction departs from germline at one end; a sequencing error may be responsible. The chain employs TRBV12-3 or TRBV12-4 and TRBJ2-1; D ambiguous. The CDR3 contains 16 residues. The CDR3: CASSLVAWSSYNVQFF. The CDR3, as DNA: TGTGCCAGCAGTTTAGTAGCATGGAGCTCCTACAATGTGCAGTTCTTC.

This chain joins TRBV9 and TRBJ2-1; TRBD2 aligns across 9 bases. The CDR3 consists of 14 residues. Losses at the gene ends were 0 bases for V and 14 bases for J; bases not matched to a gene: 9. Germline V CDR1 and CDR2: SGDLS, YYNGEE. In nucleotides, the CDR3 is TGTGCCAGCAGCGTAGGACTAGCGGCCTCTGTGGAGTTCTTC. Its protein product is CASSVGLAASVEFF.